This passage covers 21 T cell receptor beta chains from one sample sequenced in a study of PD-1 blockade in classical Hodgkin lymphoma. As for time point: cycle 4 day 1 (C4D1), after about 6 weeks of nivolumab. With no exception, relapse followed autologous stem cell transplantation in all patients, and brentuximab vedotin exposure varied. Repertoires were generated with immunoSEQ multiplex PCR, while TCRdb's copy carries only in-frame clones and drops some. The sample has tens of thousands of clones; around 80% are singletons. Sample: peripheral blood mononuclear cells (PBMCs), taken before the fourth cycle of nivolumab. Source of these receptors: a human donor with classical Hodgkin lymphoma.

This clone was counted between two and nine times. V is TRBV19 and J is TRBJ1-5; perhaps TRBD1 as D (5 bases). This CDR3 region has 15 residues. The V gene lost 3 bases and the J gene lost 3 bases, with 12 bases spanning the gap. Germline lookup yields CDR1 LNHDA and CDR2 SQIVND (reference sequence). CDR3 sequence: CASSIVRDANQPQHF. In DNA, the CDR3 is TGTGCCAGTAGTATTGTAAGGGACGCCAATCAGCCCCAGCATTTT.

The rearrangement joins TRBV2 to TRBJ2-3; TRBD2 agrees at 12 bases. The CDR3 has 16 residues. J gave up 5 bases and V 4 bases, and 7 bases lay outside the gene matches. Germline values: CDR1 SNHLY, CDR2 FYNNEI. This chain's CDR3 is CASSGPSGGAIDTQYF. CDR3 DNA: TGTGCCAGCAGTGGCCCTAGCGGGGGGGCGATAGATACGCAGTATTTT. Looking up the rest from reference TRBV2 and TRBJ2-3 gives the full variable domain: EPEVTQTPSHQVTQMGQEVILRCVPISNHLYFYWYRQILGQKVEFLVSFYNNEISEKSEIFDDQFSVERPDGSNFTLKIRSTKLEDSAMYFCASSGPSGGAIDTQYFGPGTRLTVL.

This clone was observed a few times. This chain joins TRBV7-9 and TRBJ2-7; D perhaps matches TRBD1 (5 bases). Germline CDR1 and CDR2: SEHNR and FQNEAQ (reference sequence). V gave up 5 bases and J gave up 2 bases, with 13 bases separating them. The length of the CDR3 is 14 residues. The CDR3 sequence: CASSPDIQTYEQYF. Written as DNA, the CDR3 is TGTGCCAGCAGCCCGGACATACAAACCTACGAGCAGTACTTC.

This clone was seen at least ten times. The chain couples TRBV4-2 to TRBJ2-7; 10 bases agree with TRBD2. Germline CDR1 reads LGHNA; CDR2 reads YNFKEQ. This CDR3 has 16 residues. V gave up 4 bases and J gave up 2 bases; unmatched junction bases: 8. CDR3 sequence (DNA): TGTGCCAGCAGCCCTGGACTAGCGGCATCTACCTACGAGCAGTACTTC. Amino acid sequence: CASSPGLAASTYEQYF.

V gene TRBV5-1 combines with J gene TRBJ2-5; 7 nucleotides agree with TRBD1. V shed 4 bases, J shed 5 bases, and the junction held 11 bases outside the gene matches. In germline, CDR1 is SGHRS, CDR2 YFSETQ. The CDR3 covers 15 residues. The CDR3 protein is CASSIGTAREETQYF. As DNA, the CDR3 is TGCGCCAGCAGCATCGGGACAGCGAGGGAGGAGACCCAGTACTTC.

A few counts support this clone. This sequence joins TRBV19 and TRBJ1-2; 10 nucleotides match TRBD1. The CDR3 sequence is 14 residues long. J gave up 8 bases and V 7 bases, and 10 bases lay outside the gene matches. Per the germline V gene, CDR1 is LNHDA and CDR2 is SQIVND (reference sequence). The CDR3 DNA sequence: TGTGCCAGTACCCTACCGGGACAGGGGATCGGCTACACCTTC. Translated, it gives CASTLPGQGIGYTF.

J is TRBJ1-2 and V is TRBV7-2; D gene ambiguous. Per the germline V gene, CDR1 is SGHTA and CDR2 is FQGNSA. The CDR3 runs 12 residues. Trimming removed 5 bases from V and 2 bases from J, with 6 bases in between. The CDR3 is CASSPGNYGYTF. CDR3 DNA: TGTGCCAGCAGCCCGGGAAACTATGGCTACACCTTC.

This rearrangement joins TRBV18 to TRBJ2-7, with D unclear. Germline V gene sequence: CDR1 KGHSH, CDR2 LQKENI. The CDR3 is 12 amino acids. Trimming removed 2 bases at V and 6 bases at J, with 8 bases between. In DNA form, the CDR3 reads TGTGCCAGCTCACCAGGTGGGTTCGAGCAGTACTTC. Amino acid sequence: CASSPGGFEQYF.

In this sample, this clone turned up once. The rearrangement joins TRBV9 to TRBJ2-4; D is unclear. With 0 bases removed from V and 3 bases from J, the gap between germline ends came to 7 bases. The CDR3 extends over 14 amino acids. From germline, CDR1 is SGDLS and CDR2 YYNGEE. CDR3 sequence (DNA): TGTGCCAGCAGCGTAGACGTGAGCAAAAACATTCAGTACTTC. This sequence encodes CASSVDVSKNIQYF.

The chain joins TRBV4-1 to TRBJ1-1; D is ambiguous. The CDR3 is 14 residues long. CDR1 MGHRA and CDR2 YSYEKL come from the germline V gene. The germline V and J ends were trimmed by 0 bases and 3 bases, with 8 bases remaining between them. The CDR3 DNA follows: TGCGCCAGCAGCCAAGAATCTGACTACACTGAAGCTTTCTTT. As protein: CASSQESDYTEAFF.

This clone was recorded many times. This chain joins TRBV7-2 and TRBJ1-1; no firm D call. Trimming stripped 2 bases from V and 0 bases from J, with 10 bases between. Germline V gene sequence: CDR1 SGHTA, CDR2 FQGNSA. The CDR3 is 15 residues long. CDR3: CASSLWSGVNTEAFF. The CDR3 nucleotides read TGTGCCAGCAGCTTATGGTCTGGGGTGAACACTGAAGCTTTCTTT. Drawing the rest from reference TRBV7-2 and TRBJ1-1, the complete variable domain is GAGVSQSPSNKVTEKGKDVELRCDPISGHTALYWYRQSLGQGLEFLIYFQGNSAPDKSGLPSDRFSAERTGGSVSTLTIQRTQQEDSAVYLCASSLWSGVNTEAFFGQGTRLTVV.

This clone was picked up a small number of times. Distinct nucleotide sequences in the sample also encode this CDR3. This rearrangement joins TRBV6-5 to TRBJ2-7; 7 bases align to TRBD2. This CDR3 comprises 11 residues. Germline CDR1 reads MNHEY; CDR2 reads SVGAGI. V shed 5 bases, J shed 5 bases, and the junction held 0 bases outside the gene matches. CDR3 nucleotides: TGTGCCAGCAGTCGGGGGGACGAGCAGTACTTC. Translation: CASSRGDEQYF.

V is TRBV7-9 and J is TRBJ2-7; 7 bases agree with TRBD1. Germline V gene sequence: CDR1 SEHNR, CDR2 FQNEAQ (reference sequence). V shed 5 bases, J shed 0 bases, and the junction held 7 bases outside the gene matches. CDR3 length: 15 residues. The CDR3 loop is CASSPTGISSYEQYF. DNA of the CDR3: TGTGCCAGCAGCCCGACAGGGATTAGCTCCTACGAGCAGTACTTC.

The V gene is TRBV5-5, the J gene TRBJ2-5; the match to TRBD2 covers 13 bases. CDR1 SGHKS and CDR2 YYEKEE come from the germline V gene (reference sequence). The CDR3 contains 16 residues. V trimming: 4 bases; J trimming: 5 bases; junction bases outside the gene matches: 8. This chain's CDR3 is CASSGARTSGSETQYF. The CDR3, as DNA: TGTGCCAGCAGCGGCGCCAGGACTAGCGGGAGTGAGACCCAGTACTTC. The full variable domain, rest sourced from reference TRBV5-5 and TRBJ2-5, is DAGVTQSPTHLIKTRGQQVTLRCSPISGHKSVSWYQQVLGQGPQFIFQYYEKEERGRGNFPDRFSARQFPNYSSELNVNALLLGDSALYLCASSGARTSGSETQYFGPGTRLLVL.

The rearrangement joins TRBV18 to TRBJ1-4; TRBD1 matches at 7 bases. The CDR3 totals 16 residues. Germline V gives CDR1 KGHSH, CDR2 LQKENI. The V and J ends lost 4 bases and 7 bases, in that order; junction bases with no gene match: 12. CDR3: CASSRTWDSLAEKLFF. CDR3 DNA: TGTGCCAGCTCACGCACATGGGACAGTTTGGCTGAAAAACTGTTTTTT. Filled out from reference TRBV18 and TRBJ1-4, the complete variable domain reads NAGVMQNPRHLVRRRGQEARLRCSPMKGHSHVYWYRQLPEEGLKFMVYLQKENIIDESGMPKERFSAEFPKEGPSILRIQQVVRGDSAAYFCASSRTWDSLAEKLFFGSGTQLSVL.

The rearrangement links TRBV25-1 to TRBJ2-7; possibly TRBD1 for D (6 bases). This CDR3 contains 12 residues. CDR1 is MGHDK and CDR2 is SYGVNS in the germline V gene. V lost 9 bases and J lost 0, with 9 bases in between. This CDR3 reads CASGQYSYEQYF. The DNA of the CDR3 is TGTGCCAGTGGACAGTACTCCTACGAGCAGTACTTC.

This rearrangement joins TRBV10-3 to TRBJ1-1, with 7 positions matching TRBD1. V lost 2 bases and J lost 1; bases outside the gene matches: 4. Germline V lookup: CDR1 ENHRY, CDR2 SYGVKD. This CDR3 is 15 amino acids long. CDR3 DNA sequence: TGTGCCATCAGTGAGAGGGACAGACAGAACACTGAAGCTTTCTTT. Its translation is CAISERDRQNTEAFF.

V is TRBV5-1 and J is TRBJ2-3; D is perhaps TRBD2 (5 bases). Trimming removed 2 bases at V and 6 bases at J, with 13 bases between. The CDR3 has 14 residues. CDR1 and CDR2 (germline): SGHRS, YFSETQ. CDR3: CASSLYRGTDTQYF. CDR3 DNA: TGCGCCAGCAGCTTATACCGGGGTACGGATACGCAGTATTTT.

This clone was seen only a few times. CDR3 DNA sequence: TGTGCCAGCAGGTTACAGGGGCCTAATGAAAAACTGTTTTTT. Protein product: CASRLQGPNEKLFF. This rearrangement joins TRBV2 to TRBJ1-4; 7 bases match TRBD1. Per germline, CDR1 SNHLY and CDR2 FYNNEI. This CDR3 contains 14 residues. V shed 6 bases and J 3 bases; nucleotides not matched to a gene: 4. Filled out from reference TRBV2 and TRBJ1-4, the complete variable domain reads EPEVTQTPSHQVTQMGQEVILRCVPISNHLYFYWYRQILGQKVEFLVSFYNNEISEKSEIFDDQFSVERPDGSNFTLKIRSTKLEDSAMYFCASRLQGPNEKLFFGSGTQLSVL.

The chain combines TRBV12-5 with TRBJ1-2; TRBD1 might be the D (5 bases). Germline-derived CDR1 and CDR2 are LGHNT and FRNRAP. With 6 bases removed from V and 3 bases from J, the gap between germline ends came to 11 bases. The CDR3 runs 13 residues. Here the CDR3 reads CASGRGTDYGYTF. The CDR3 nucleotides read TGTGCTAGTGGCCGGGGGACGGACTATGGCTACACCTTC. Full variable domain (missing parts from reference TRBV12-5 and TRBJ1-2): DARVTQTPRHKVTEMGQEVTMRCQPILGHNTVFWYRQTMMQGLELLAYFRNRAPLDDSGMPKDRFSAEMPDATLATLKIQPSEPRDSAVYFCASGRGTDYGYTFGSGTRLTVV.

The rearrangement uses TRBV4-3 and TRBJ2-7; D is possibly TRBD2 (6 bases). The V gene's germline CDR1 is LGHNA and CDR2 YSLEER. The CDR3 loop spans 15 amino acids. The V end lost 1 base, the J end lost 2 bases, and 12 bases lay between the germline ends. The CDR3 loop is CASSQVAGPPYEQYF. The CDR3 DNA follows: TGCGCCAGCAGCCAAGTCGCGGGACCGCCCTACGAGCAGTACTTC.